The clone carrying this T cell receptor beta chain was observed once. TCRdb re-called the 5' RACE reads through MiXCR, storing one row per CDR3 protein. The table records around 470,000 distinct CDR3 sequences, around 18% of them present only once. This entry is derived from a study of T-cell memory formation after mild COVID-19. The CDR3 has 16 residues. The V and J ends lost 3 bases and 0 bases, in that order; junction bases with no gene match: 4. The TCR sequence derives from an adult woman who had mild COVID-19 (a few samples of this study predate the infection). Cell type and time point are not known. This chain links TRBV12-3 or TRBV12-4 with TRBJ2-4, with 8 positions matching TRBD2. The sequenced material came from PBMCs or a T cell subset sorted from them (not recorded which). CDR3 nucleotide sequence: TGTGCCAGCAGTTTTCGGGGGGGATTAGCCAAAAACATTCAGTACTTC. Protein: CASSFRGGLAKNIQYF.